The 18 T cell receptor beta chains presented below share a single source sample, sequenced in a study of regulatory dendritic cells for organ transplantation. No antigens are known for them. Sorted T cells were CFSE-labeled and cultured approximately five days with allogeneic regulatory or mature dendritic cells at 1:10. Data came from immunoSEQ multiplex PCR; TCRdb stores just in-frame clones and leaves some out. Here the sample spans more than 9,500 clones, less than 80% being singletons. The material sequenced was naive CD8+ T cells from blood cultured with dendritic cells. The sample's subset: CD45RA+ naive T cells. All receptors derive from a human donor in good health.

The chain has TRBV9 and TRBJ1-2, with 9 bases identical to TRBD1. Losses at the gene ends were 0 bases for V and 4 bases for J; bases not matched to a gene: 1. The V gene's germline CDR1 is SGDLS and CDR2 YYNGEE. There are 14 residues in the CDR3. CDR3 sequence reads: CASSVEDRGYGYTF. The CDR3, as DNA: TGTGCCAGCAGCGTAGAGGACAGGGGCTATGGCTACACCTTC.

V is TRBV29-1 and J is TRBJ2-7; 15 bases line up with TRBD2. V shed 6 bases and J 3 bases; nucleotides not matched to a gene: 6. The germline CDR1 and CDR2 sequences are SQVTM and ANQGSEA. The CDR3 runs 15 residues. In DNA form, the CDR3 reads TGCAGCGTCGCAGGACTAGCGGGGGGGGACTACGAGCAGTACTTC. Its protein is CSVAGLAGGDYEQYF.

The V gene is TRBV7-2, the J gene TRBJ2-7; 10 nucleotides agree with TRBD2. This CDR3 contains 14 residues. Germline-derived CDR1 and CDR2 are SGHTA and FQGNSA. Losses at the gene ends were 3 bases for V and 2 bases for J; bases not matched to a gene: 1. As DNA, the CDR3 is TGTGCCAGCAGCTTCAGCGGGGGGGCCTACGAGCAGTACTTC. It encodes CASSFSGGAYEQYF.

For the CDR3, the DNA is TGTGCCAGCAGCCAAGTGGACGGGGGTGCCAATGAGCAGTTCTTC. Its translation is CASSQVDGGANEQFF. The V gene is TRBV4-2, the J gene TRBJ2-1; D is perhaps TRBD2 (6 bases). V lost 1 base to trimming and J lost 6 bases, with 13 bases between them. The CDR3 has 15 residues. Germline CDR1 and CDR2: LGHNA and YNFKEQ.

The chain couples TRBV11-2 to TRBJ2-7, with 7 bases lining up with TRBD2. After removal of 0 bases from V and 3 bases from J, the junction contained 5 bases not matched to a gene. Germline loops: CDR1 SGHAT, CDR2 FQNNGV. This CDR3 is built from 15 residues. CDR3 sequence reads: CASSLEGRVNYEQYF. The CDR3 DNA sequence: TGTGCCAGCAGCTTAGAGGGGAGGGTAAACTACGAGCAGTACTTC.

CDR3 bases: TGTGCCAGCAGTTGGCTCCCTCAAGAAGAGCAGTTCTTC. Its translation is CASSWLPQEEQFF. The chain combines TRBV6-5 with TRBJ2-1; D is unresolved. The ends were cut back, 4 bases at V and 10 bases at J, with 14 bases in the middle. CDR3 length: 13 amino acids. Germline V gene data show CDR1 as MNHEY and CDR2 as SVGAGI.

The count of this clone is one. V and J are TRBV4-3 and TRBJ2-7; possibly TRBD1 for D (5 bases). CDR1 and CDR2 from the germline V gene are LGHNA and YSLEER. V was clipped by 3 bases and J by 3 bases, with 12 bases between them. This CDR3 is 14 amino acids long. The CDR3 spells CASSQSQGDYEQYF. CDR3 bases: TGCGCCAGCAGCCAGTCTCAGGGTGACTACGAGCAGTACTTC.

Judged by abundance, this clone is medium-sized. The chain employs TRBV28 and TRBJ2-7; unclear D gene. Trimming removed 8 bases at V and 4 bases at J, with 9 bases between. The CDR3 totals 11 residues. Germline CDR1 is MDHEN and CDR2 is SYDVKM. This CDR3 reads CASSWRYEQYF. DNA of the CDR3: TGTGCCAGCTCCTGGCGGTACGAGCAGTACTTC. Full variable domain (missing parts from reference TRBV28 and TRBJ2-7): DVKVTQSSRYLVKRTGEKVFLECVQDMDHENMFWYRQDPGLGLRLIYFSYDVKMKEKGDIPEGYSVSREKKERFSLILESASTNQTSMYLCASSWRYEQYFGPGTRLTVT.

The gene calls are TRBV6-5 and TRBJ2-1; 8 bases align to TRBD1. CDR3 length: 14 amino acids. The germline CDR1 and CDR2 sequences are MNHEY and SVGAGI. Unmatched junction bases numbered 3, after V lost 0 bases and J lost 8 bases. CDR3 bases: TGTGCCAGCAGTTACTCAGGACAGGGCGATGAGCAGTTCTTC. It encodes CASSYSGQGDEQFF.

The rearrangement uses TRBV4-1 and TRBJ1-5, with D possibly TRBD1 on 6 matching bases. CDR1 and CDR2 (germline): MGHRA, YSYEKL. The V end was cut by 0 bases, the J end by 7 bases, with 16 bases between. The CDR3 totals 16 residues. The CDR3 protein is CASSQDLGTGSQPQHF. The CDR3 DNA is TGCGCCAGCAGCCAAGACTTGGGAACAGGGAGCCAGCCCCAGCATTTT.

This clone was seen more than once but under ten times. The rearrangement links TRBV4-1 to TRBJ1-5; 9 nucleotides agree with TRBD1. CDR1 and CDR2 (germline): MGHRA, YSYEKL. The CDR3 length is 17 residues. V shed 4 bases, J shed 0 bases, and the junction held 7 bases outside the gene matches. Here the CDR3 DNA reads TGCGCCAGCAGCCGTTGGACAGGGGAAAATAGCAATCAGCCCCAGCATTTT. This encodes CASSRWTGENSNQPQHF.

The chain is built from TRBV9 and TRBJ1-2, with D unresolved. Per the germline V gene, CDR1 is SGDLS and CDR2 is YYNGEE. V dropped 3 bases and J dropped 0 bases, with 15 bases sitting between them. CDR3 size: 16 residues. The CDR3, as DNA: TGTGCCAGCAGCGACCCGAAAACAGATACTAACTATGGCTACACCTTC. This translates into CASSDPKTDTNYGYTF.

The chain carries TRBV7-7 and TRBJ2-1; 9 bases are shared with TRBD1. V shed 2 bases, J shed 7 bases, and the junction held 9 bases outside the gene matches. The germline gives CDR1 SSHAT, CDR2 FNYEAQ (reference sequence). The CDR3 sequence is 16 residues long. The CDR3 bases are TGTGCCAGCAGCTTATATGGGCCACAGGGGGCGAATGAGCAGTTCTTC. Residues: CASSLYGPQGANEQFF.

The J gene is TRBJ2-1, the V gene TRBV19, with unresolved D. The CDR3 length is 13 residues. CDR1 and CDR2 (germline): LNHDA, SQIVND (reference sequence). V lost 3 bases and J 0 bases, leaving 3 bases between the germline ends. The DNA of the CDR3 is TGTGCCAGTAGTATCTTCTCCTACAATGAGCAGTTCTTC. It translates to CASSIFSYNEQFF.

The chain links TRBV7-3 to TRBJ2-2; D perhaps matches TRBD2 (7 bases). Germline V gene data show CDR1 as SGHTA and CDR2 as FQGTGA. This CDR3 is 13 amino acids long. V shed 6 bases and J shed 5 bases, with 10 bases lying between them. The CDR3 sequence: CASREGGTGELFF. The CDR3 DNA reads TGTGCCAGCAGGGAGGGGGGGACCGGGGAGCTGTTTTTT.

This sequence joins TRBV11-2 and TRBJ2-3; TRBD2 matches 7 bases. V dropped 0 bases and J dropped 2; count of bases not matched to a gene: 5. The V gene's germline CDR1 is SGHAT and CDR2 FQNNGV. CDR3 length equals 16 residues. CDR3 DNA sequence: TGTGCCAGCAGCTTAGAGGGGGGGGATATCACAGATACGCAGTATTTT. Translated, it gives CASSLEGGDITDTQYF.

This clone has more than one count but fewer than ten. CDR3 DNA sequence: TGCGCCAGCAGCCAAGTCGTAGGGAGCTACGAGCAGTACTTC. Translating it yields CASSQVVGSYEQYF. This rearrangement joins TRBV4-3 to TRBJ2-7; tentatively, D is TRBD2 (5 bases). The V and J ends lost 1 base and 3 bases respectively, with 10 bases between them. The CDR3 contains 14 residues. CDR1 is LGHNA and CDR2 is YSLEER in the germline V gene.

The chain recombines TRBV19 with TRBJ2-3; the match to TRBD1 covers 8 bases. There are 14 residues in the CDR3. Per the germline V gene, CDR1 is LNHDA and CDR2 is SQIVND (reference sequence). The V gene end was trimmed by 3 bases and the J gene end by 4 bases; junction bases not matched to a gene: 3. The CDR3 loop reads CASSIGQGADTQYF. CDR3 DNA sequence: TGTGCCAGTAGTATTGGACAGGGCGCAGATACGCAGTATTTT.